The T cell receptor beta chain described here comes from a study of blood T cells in healthy people across ages. Turning to this clonotype: Its specificity is unknown.

A second 7 to 11 cycle PCR used barcoded and J-beta primers. Each cDNA molecule, via a template-switch adaptor with 12 random nucleotides, was tagged. Each CDR3 protein is one row after TCRdb ran MiXCR on the 5' RACE reads. The sample carries about 1.8 million distinct CDR3 sequences, less than 50% recorded once. Study-wide findings and caveats: Naive T cell percentage showed a strong correlation with the diversity of TCR beta. Among T cells, TCR beta diversity per million cells dropped roughly linearly as age rose. Unsorted PBMC material precluded a definitive naive versus antigen-experienced comparison.

The CDR3 is made up of 16 amino acids. V trimming: 2 bases; J trimming: 4 bases; junction bases outside the gene matches: 10. Germline loops: CDR1 MNHEY, CDR2 SVGAGI. The sequence came from a woman in her forties in good health. The sequencing sample was made of blood. The rearrangement joins TRBV6-5 to TRBJ1-2; 7 nucleotides line up with TRBD1. The DNA of the CDR3 is TGTGCCAGCAGTTACGGCCCAACAGGGGTTAGCTATGGCTACACCTTC. Protein product: CASSYGPTGVSYGYTF.